Listed here are 31 T cell receptor beta chains from one sample, sequenced in a study of T cell repertoires in cytomegalovirus infection. TCRdb independently ran MiXCR on the reads; one entry per CDR3 protein. Of 250,000 or so distinct CDR3 sequences in the sample, about a sixth are singletons; the top ten hold around 47%. Specimen: CD8+ T cells from PBMCs. The origin of the receptors is a human donor in good health (CMV status not recorded). Some clones in this sample may be carry-over from other donors' samples.

This clonotype has ten or more counts. This chain links TRBV4-1 with TRBJ2-1, with 7 bases identical to TRBD1. Germline values: CDR1 MGHRA, CDR2 YSYEKL. V was pared by 4 bases and J by 4 bases, with 10 bases of the junction left unmatched. The CDR3 runs to 16 residues. The CDR3 DNA sequence: TGCGCCAGCAGCCGAATTCCGGGACAGTCATACAATGAGCAGTTCTTC. It specifies CASSRIPGQSYNEQFF.

The chain has TRBV15 and TRBJ1-6; D remains unclear. Trimming stripped 2 bases from V and 0 bases from J, with 11 bases between. Germline lookup yields CDR1 LNHNV and CDR2 YYDKDF (reference sequence). This CDR3 comprises 17 residues. CDR3 bases: TGTGCCACCAGCAGATACGGGGATAGCTCCTATAATTCACCCCTCCACTTT. Translating it yields CATSRYGDSSYNSPLHF.

This rearrangement joins TRBV27 to TRBJ1-1, with 7 bases aligning to TRBD1. Per the germline V gene, CDR1 is MNHEY and CDR2 is SMNVEV (reference sequence). This CDR3 has 12 amino acids. V lost 6 bases, J lost 7 bases, and 5 bases stayed unmatched. CDR3 DNA: TGTGCCAGCAGAGTTCGACAGGGTGAAGCTTTCTTT. As protein: CASRVRQGEAFF.

J is TRBJ1-1 and V is TRBV9, with no clear D. This CDR3 contains 14 residues. In germline, CDR1 is SGDLS, CDR2 YYNGEE. The ends were cut back, 1 base at V and 1 base at J, with 8 bases in the middle. CDR3 nucleotides: TGTGCCAGCAGCGTATTACAGTCGAACACTGAAGCTTTCTTT. Its translation is CASSVLQSNTEAFF. The full variable domain, completed using reference TRBV9 and TRBJ1-1, is DSGVTQTPKHLITATGQRVTLRCSPRSGDLSVYWYQQSLDQGLQFLIQYYNGEERAKGNILERFSAQQFPDLHSELNLSSLELGDSALYFCASSVLQSNTEAFFGQGTRLTVV.

The chain joins TRBV7-8 to TRBJ2-5; tentative D call: TRBD1 (6 bases). This CDR3 is built from 17 residues. V gave up 5 bases and J gave up 0 bases, with 19 bases separating them. Germline values: CDR1 SGHVS, CDR2 FQNEAQ. The CDR3 spells CASSVTNRDIHQETQYF. DNA of the CDR3: TGTGCCAGCAGCGTAACAAACCGGGACATACACCAAGAGACCCAGTACTTC.

This chain links TRBV19 with TRBJ2-1; 7 bases match TRBD1. Trimming at V came to 4 bases and at J to 9 bases, leaving 3 bases not matched to a gene. The germline V gene encodes CDR1 LNHDA and CDR2 SQIVND (reference sequence). The CDR3 runs 12 residues. This CDR3 is CASSTGQTEQFF. CDR3 sequence (DNA): TGTGCCAGTAGTACGGGACAGACTGAGCAGTTCTTC.

This clonotype was picked up a small number of times. The chain is built from TRBV19 and TRBJ1-5; weak D call: TRBD1 (6 bases). CDR1 is LNHDA and CDR2 is SQIVND in the germline V gene (reference sequence). The CDR3 runs 14 residues. The V gene lost 3 bases and the J gene lost 3 bases, with 9 bases spanning the gap. CDR3 region: CASSMDRVNQPQHF. The CDR3, as DNA: TGTGCCAGTAGTATGGACAGAGTCAATCAGCCCCAGCATTTT.

The V and J genes are TRBV7-3 and TRBJ2-5; no clear D. Germline CDR1 is SGHTA and CDR2 is FQGTGA. The CDR3 sequence is 16 residues long. V lost 2 bases to trimming and J lost 0 bases, with 13 bases between them. Written as DNA, the CDR3 is TGTGCCAGCAGCTTAGTCCCGCTCTTGTACCAAGAGACCCAGTACTTC. It specifies CASSLVPLLYQETQYF.

The chain carries TRBV4-1 and TRBJ2-2; tentatively, D is TRBD1 (6 bases). CDR3 length: 16 residues. Germline CDR1 is MGHRA and CDR2 is YSYEKL. The V gene lost 5 bases and the J gene lost 0 bases, with 13 bases spanning the gap. CDR3 protein: CASSTRQAPNTGELFF. Here the CDR3 DNA reads TGCGCCAGCAGCACCCGACAGGCGCCGAACACCGGGGAGCTGTTTTTT.

There are a few counts of this clonotype. The CDR3 loop is CSAAGTSGGVNEQFF. Written as DNA, the CDR3 is TGCAGTGCCGCCGGGACTAGCGGGGGGGTGAATGAGCAGTTCTTC. The chain uses TRBV20-1 and TRBJ2-1, with 16 bases lining up with TRBD2. Losses at the gene ends were 6 bases for V and 7 bases for J; bases not matched to a gene: 6. CDR1 DFQATT and CDR2 SNEGSKA come from the germline V gene (reference sequence). The CDR3 sequence is 15 residues long.

The table lists this clonotype with a few counts. The chain's CDR3 is CASSDLDRTTFYGYTF. The CDR3, as DNA: TGTGCCAGCAGTGATCTTGACAGGACAACGTTCTATGGCTACACCTTC. This rearrangement joins TRBV25-1 to TRBJ1-2, with D tentatively TRBD1 (6 bases). Trimming stripped 3 bases from V and 4 bases from J, with 18 bases between. CDR1 is MGHDK and CDR2 is SYGVNS in the germline V gene. This CDR3 has 16 amino acids.

This clonotype was observed many times. The CDR3 nucleotides read TGTGCCAGCAGCGTAGACGTATCGGAGGTGGGAGATACGCAGTATTTT. As protein: CASSVDVSEVGDTQYF. The rearrangement joins TRBV4-2 to TRBJ2-3, with a possible D match to TRBD2 (5 bases). Trimming stripped 5 bases from V and 5 bases from J, with 20 bases between. Germline V gene sequence: CDR1 LGHNA, CDR2 YNFKEQ. This CDR3 region has 16 residues.

This chain links TRBV3-1 with TRBJ2-5, with 7 bases aligning to TRBD1. The CDR3 is 14 residues long. Germline V gene lookup returns CDR1 LGHDT and CDR2 YNNKEL (reference sequence). V dropped 2 bases and J dropped 3; count of bases not matched to a gene: 3. The CDR3 sequence: CASSQLTGKETQYF. The CDR3 DNA is TGTGCCAGCAGCCAATTGACAGGGAAAGAGACCCAGTACTTC.

The sample holds a few counts of this clonotype. This rearrangement joins TRBV6-5 to TRBJ2-5, with 9 bases lining up with TRBD1. In germline, CDR1 is MNHEY, CDR2 SVGAGI. The ends lost 8 bases at V and 5 bases at J; junction bases unmatched: 12. There are 15 residues in the CDR3. This chain's CDR3 is CASRRTGGLGETQYF. CDR3 nucleotides: TGTGCCAGCCGAAGAACAGGGGGCCTCGGTGAGACCCAGTACTTC.

This clonotype was detected only a few times. The CDR3: CALPGGPSGEKLFF. The CDR3 coding sequence is TGTGCCCTGCCCGGGGGCCCATCGGGTGAAAAACTGTTTTTT. The chain has TRBV7-9 and TRBJ1-4; TRBD1 is a possible D gene (6 bases). V lost 11 bases, J lost 7 bases, and 20 bases lay in between. Per germline, CDR1 SEHNR and CDR2 FQNEAQ (reference sequence). This CDR3 is 14 amino acids long.

The chain uses TRBV2 and TRBJ1-1; D may be TRBD1 (6 bases). Looked up from germline, CDR1 is SNHLY and CDR2 is FYNNEI. The CDR3 extends over 16 amino acids. The germline V and J ends were trimmed by 7 bases and 0 bases, with 18 bases remaining between them. DNA of the CDR3: TGTGCCAGCAACATCGGACAGCCTGGGCTGAACACTGAAGCTTTCTTT. This codes for CASNIGQPGLNTEAFF.

A few counts support this clonotype. This chain uses TRBV6-2 or TRBV6-3 with TRBJ2-5, with D possibly TRBD1 on 5 matching bases. Trimming took off 4 bases at V and 4 bases at J, with 16 bases between the two ends. This CDR3 comprises 15 residues. Germline V CDR1 and CDR2: MNHEY, SVGEGT. CDR3 nucleotide sequence: TGTGCCAGCAGTTCAGAATGGGGCTTCGGAGAGACCCAGTACTTC. It specifies CASSSEWGFGETQYF.

Turning to this clonotype: This may arise from a read error, as a much more abundant clone is one base away. V gene TRBV7-2 combines with J gene TRBJ2-7; a weak D match, TRBD2 (7 bases). Germline V gives CDR1 SGHTA, CDR2 FQGNSA. The ends were cut back, 0 bases at V and 7 bases at J, with 19 bases in the middle. The CDR3 consists of 16 residues. The CDR3 here is CASSLAGGGAQGEQYF. The CDR3 coding sequence is TGTGCCAGCAGCTTAGCGGGGGGGGGGGCGCAGGGGGAGCAGTACTTC.

This clonotype occurred many times. The chain has TRBV7-2 and TRBJ2-3, with 11 bases that match TRBD2. CDR1 SGHTA and CDR2 FQGNSA come from the germline V gene. With 3 bases clipped from V and 3 bases from J, the junction kept 5 bases outside the gene matches. The CDR3 runs to 16 residues. For the CDR3, the DNA is TGTGCCAGCAGCTTCCCGACTAGCGGGGAAACAGATACGCAGTATTTT. Translating gives CASSFPTSGETDTQYF.

The chain links TRBV14 to TRBJ2-3, with TRBD2 matching 9 bases. Trimming cost V 2 bases and J 9 bases; bases outside gene matches: 6. The germline gives CDR1 SGHDN, CDR2 FVKESK. CDR3 length: 14 amino acids. CDR3 bases: TGTGCCAGCAGCCAAAGCGGGGGGTTTGGAACGCAGTATTTT. Residues: CASSQSGGFGTQYF.

This sequence joins TRBV5-1 and TRBJ1-6; D gene ambiguous. Germline V CDR1 and CDR2: SGHRS, YFSETQ. V lost 5 bases to trimming and J lost 3 bases, with 12 bases between them. This CDR3 contains 15 residues. CDR3 bases: TGCGCCAGCAGAAACGCTCCAGACTATAATTCACCCCTCCACTTT. Translation: CASRNAPDYNSPLHF. The whole variable domain, remainder taken from reference TRBV5-1 and TRBJ1-6, is KAGVTQTPRYLIKTRGQQVTLSCSPISGHRSVSWYQQTPGQGLQFLFEYFSETQRNKGNFPGRFSGRQFSNSRSEMNVSTLELGDSALYLCASRNAPDYNSPLHFGNGTRLTVT.

This clonotype has ten or more counts. This chain links TRBV4-1 with TRBJ2-1; D is unclear. In germline, CDR1 is MGHRA, CDR2 YSYEKL. The CDR3 runs to 15 residues. Between the trimmed V and J ends, which lost 3 bases and 0 bases, there was a span of 9 bases. This chain's CDR3 is CASSHSSSSYNEQFF. The CDR3 DNA sequence: TGCGCCAGCAGCCACTCATCTAGCTCCTACAATGAGCAGTTCTTC.

This clonotype was counted ten times or more. The chain carries TRBV6-5 and TRBJ2-7; 10 bases are a match to TRBD1. There are 16 residues in the CDR3. CDR1 is MNHEY and CDR2 is SVGAGI in the germline V gene. Trimming took 2 bases from V and 2 from J; bases not matched to a gene: 6. For the CDR3, the DNA is TGTGCCAGCAGTTACGGGGCCGGGACAGGGGCCTACGAGCAGTACTTC. Amino acids: CASSYGAGTGAYEQYF.

This chain uses TRBV6-5 with TRBJ2-7; possible D gene TRBD2, 6 bases. CDR3 size: 13 residues. Germline values: CDR1 MNHEY, CDR2 SVGAGI. V lost 8 bases and J lost 2, with 13 bases in between. The CDR3 loop is CASHGREAYEQYF. The CDR3 bases are TGTGCCAGCCATGGCAGGGAGGCCTACGAGCAGTACTTC.

This clonotype was seen only a few times. The chain links TRBV6-6 to TRBJ2-5, with unresolved D. The CDR3 loop spans 13 amino acids. Trimming took off 6 bases at V and 1 base at J, with 9 bases between the two ends. Germline V lookup: CDR1 MNHNY, CDR2 SVGAGI (reference sequence). Here the CDR3 DNA reads TGTGCCAGCAGACTCTATTCCCAAGAGACCCAGTACTTC. The encoded protein is CASRLYSQETQYF.

Many counts were recorded for this clonotype. This chain joins TRBV11-3 and TRBJ2-2; D not certain. This CDR3 contains 11 residues. V lost 8 bases, J lost 6 bases, and 7 bases lay in between. CDR1 is SGHNT, CDR2 YENEEA, per germline. CDR3 in DNA: TGTGCCAGCTCGATGTCCGGGGAGCTGTTTTTT. Its protein is CASSMSGELFF.

Regarding this clonotype: One base away lies a much larger clone, so this may be a sequencing read error. The J gene is TRBJ1-1, the V gene TRBV6-6; D is undetermined. This CDR3 has 11 amino acids. Germline values: CDR1 MNHNY, CDR2 SVGAGI (reference sequence). CDR3 sequence reads: CASSTAPDAFF. In DNA form, the CDR3 reads TGTGCCAGCAGTACCGCCCCTGACGCTTTCTTT.

This clonotype appeared a few times. This chain connects TRBV20-1 to TRBJ2-3; D could derive from TRBD1 or TRBD2 (5 bases each). Germline CDR1 and CDR2: DFQATT and SNEGSKA (reference sequence). V lost 3 bases and J lost 4, with 14 bases in between. CDR3 length: 14 amino acids. CDR3 sequence (DNA): TGCAGTGCTAGTTTGTACGGGACGGCAGATACGCAGTATTTT. Translation gives CSASLYGTADTQYF.

This clonotype was recorded at least ten times. The V gene is TRBV25-1, the J gene TRBJ2-5; TRBD1 matches at 7 bases. CDR1 MGHDK and CDR2 SYGVNS come from the germline V gene. CDR3 length: 15 residues. With 3 bases clipped from V and 5 bases from J, the junction kept 9 bases outside the gene matches. CDR3 nucleotides: TGTGCCAGCAGTGACCCGGACAGGACGAGGGAGACCCAGTACTTC. Encoded protein: CASSDPDRTRETQYF.

This clonotype occurred once. Given a much more abundant clone one base away, this may be a read error. The gene calls are TRBV7-2 and TRBJ2-3; 14 nucleotides line up with TRBD2. CDR1 is SGHTA and CDR2 is FQGNSA in the germline V gene. This CDR3 is 17 amino acids long. The CDR3 DNA sequence: TGTGCCAGCAGCGCTCCGACTAGCGGGGGGGCGACAGATGCGCAGTATTTT. Encoded protein: CASSAPTSGGATDAQYF.

This clonotype was detected ten times or more. The J gene is TRBJ1-5, the V gene TRBV5-6; D not resolved. V shed 2 bases and J shed 2 bases, with 14 bases lying between them. Germline values: CDR1 SGHDT, CDR2 YYEEEE. This CDR3 region has 16 residues. This chain's CDR3 is CASSFYKGEGNQPQHF. CDR3 DNA: TGTGCCAGCAGCTTTTACAAGGGCGAGGGCAATCAGCCCCAGCATTTT.